Listed below are T cell receptor beta chains from one sample, sequenced in a study of blood T cell repertoires in COVID-19. Measured with immunoSEQ multiplex PCR; TCRdb has only the in-frame clones, and not every one. The table shows 350,000 to 450,000 clones, with roughly 85% occurring only once. The sample was peripheral blood. These receptors originate from a woman younger than 30 with acute or convalescent COVID-19. CDR3s include the opening cysteine and the closing phenylalanine or tryptophan. Each record gives: J gene, D gene, clone size, V gene, CDR3 DNA, CDR3 protein. The D gene is left open where the match is weak. Not every row has a clone size; where given, it reads once, few, many or a size class.

TRBJ1-1	TRBD1	NA	TRBV2	TGTGCCAGCACCGGACAGGGGCAGGGCACTGAAGCTTTCTTT	CASTGQGQGTEAFF
TRBJ2-7	NA	NA	TRBV18	TGTGCCAGCTCACCACGAGGGGGAGGGGACGAGCAGTACTTC	CASSPRGGGDEQYF
TRBJ2-3	TRBD1	few	TRBV15	TGTGCCACCAGCAGAGGCAGAGGGACAGGGTCCACAGATACGCAGTATTTT	CATSRGRGTGSTDTQYF
TRBJ2-7	TRBD2	NA	TRBV5-1	TGCGCCAGCAGCCCCCTAGCGGGAGTGTCCTCCTACGAGCAGTACTTC	CASSPLAGVSSYEQYF
TRBJ2-3	TRBD1	NA	TRBV27	TGTGCCAGCAAGACAGGGGTCGATGCAGATACGCAGTATTTT	CASKTGVDADTQYF
TRBJ1-2	NA	NA	TRBV6-5	TGTGCCAGCAGTCGCTACAAGGGAGCTAACTATGGCTACACCTTC	CASSRYKGANYGYTF
TRBJ2-1	NA	NA	TRBV7-9	TGTGCCAGCAGCTTATTAGGACAGGAGCAGTTCTTC	CASSLLGQEQFF
TRBJ1-6	NA	once	TRBV5-1	TGCGCCAGCAGCATAGCGATCAATTCACCCCTCCACTTT	CASSIAINSPLHF
TRBJ2-2	TRBD2	NA	TRBV7-8	TGTGCCAGCAGTCCTAGACGGGCGGGACTAGACACCGGGGAGCTGTTTTTT	CASSPRRAGLDTGELFF
TRBJ1-4	TRBD1	NA	TRBV29-1	TGCAGCGTTGTGGGGGCTGGGGGACAGACAAATGAAAAACTGTTTTTT	CSVVGAGGQTNEKLFF
TRBJ2-7	NA	NA	TRBV12-3/TRBV12-4	TGTGCCCGGACTCTAACCGGGGGTTACGAGCAGTACTTC	CARTLTGGYEQYF
TRBJ2-7	NA	NA	TRBV5-1	TGCGCCAGCAGCCTGGGGGGGCAGGGATTCTACGAGCAGTACTTC	CASSLGGQGFYEQYF
TRBJ2-1	TRBD2	NA	TRBV29-1	TGCAGCGTTGAAACGACTAGCGGGAGTTGGATCAATGAGCAGTTCTTC	CSVETTSGSWINEQFF
TRBJ2-1	TRBD2	NA	TRBV19	TGTGCCAGTAGTATAACGGGGACTAGCGGGAGGAATGAGCAGTTCTTC	CASSITGTSGRNEQFF
TRBJ1-1	NA	NA	TRBV6-4	TGTGCCAGCAGTGAAGGAGTCAGGGGTTTAACTGAAGCTTTCTTT	CASSEGVRGLTEAFF
TRBJ2-3	TRBD2	NA	TRBV27	TGTGCCAGCAGTCCCGAGCCTAGCGGGAGTGGGGATACGCAGTATTTT	CASSPEPSGSGDTQYF
TRBJ2-1	TRBD2	NA	TRBV28	TGTGCCAGCAGTAGAAATAGCGGGAGCGACAATGAGCAGTTCTTC	CASSRNSGSDNEQFF
TRBJ2-1	TRBD1	once	TRBV29-1	TGCAGCGTGGCCGACAGGGGCCACCGCTACAATGAGCAGTTCTTC	CSVADRGHRYNEQFF
TRBJ2-1	TRBD1	NA	TRBV24-1	TGTGCCACCATCCGGACGGTCGAGGGACAGGGGGCGAATGAGCAGTTCTTC	CATIRTVEGQGANEQFF
TRBJ2-5	TRBD2	NA	TRBV2	TGTGCCAGCAGTGAACTAGCGGGGGGATCCGGGGAGACCCAGTACTTC	CASSELAGGSGETQYF
TRBJ2-7	TRBD1	NA	TRBV9	TGTGCCAGCAGCGCTCTCGGTGGGGACAGTTACGAGCAGTACTTC	CASSALGGDSYEQYF
TRBJ1-6	NA	NA	TRBV18	TGTGCCAGCTCACCCAGCGGTGCGGGAGGGGCTGGGAATTCACCCCTCCACTTT	CASSPSGAGGAGNSPLHF
TRBJ2-3	TRBD2	NA	TRBV24-1	TGTGCCACCAGTGACTCCCAGATAGCGGGAGTGGCAGATACGCAGTATTTT	CATSDSQIAGVADTQYF
TRBJ2-5	NA	once	TRBV6-5	TGTGCCAGCAGTTACTCCGATCAGGGGACCGGGACCCAGTACTTC	CASSYSDQGTGTQYF
TRBJ1-6	NA	NA	TRBV19	TGTGCCAGTAGTATAAAGGAGGGATCACCCCTCCACTTT	CASSIKEGSPLHF
TRBJ2-5	NA	NA	TRBV5-6	TGTGCCAGCAGCTTGGTAGCGGCAGGGCGAGAGACCCAGTACTTC	CASSLVAAGRETQYF
TRBJ1-5	TRBD1	NA	TRBV19	TGTGCCAGTAGTATGGAAGTGGCAGGGGGCCATTATAGCAATCAGCCCCAGCATTTT	CASSMEVAGGHYSNQPQHF
TRBJ2-1	NA	once	TRBV9	TGTGCCAGCAGCGTAGAGGAGGAGTACAATGAGCAGTTCTTC	CASSVEEEYNEQFF
TRBJ1-1	NA	NA	TRBV29-1	TGCAGCGTCCGACAGGTACTGAACACTGAAGCTTTCTTT	CSVRQVLNTEAFF
TRBJ2-6	TRBD1	NA	TRBV2	TGTGCCAGCAAGTACGGACAGGGGGCGCTCAGGACTTTC	CASKYGQGALRTF
TRBJ1-4	TRBD1	NA	TRBV6-4	TGTGCCAGCAGTGACGACCTTGACAGGGGTTCGGAAAAACTGTTTTTT	CASSDDLDRGSEKLFF
TRBJ2-1	TRBD1	NA	TRBV5-4	TGTGCCAGCACCGTTACAGGGGACTCCTACAATGAGCAGTTCTTC	CASTVTGDSYNEQFF
TRBJ1-5	TRBD1	NA	TRBV6-6	TGTGCCAGCAGTACAGGGGGCGGCCAGCCCCAGCATTTT	CASSTGGGQPQHF
TRBJ2-1	TRBD1	NA	TRBV9	TGTGCCAGCAGCGGACAGGGTCCCACCTACAATGAGCAGTTCTTC	CASSGQGPTYNEQFF
TRBJ2-7	NA	NA	TRBV10-1	TGCGCCAGCAGTGACCGACTAACCCTCTACGAGCAGTACTTC	CASSDRLTLYEQYF
TRBJ1-1	NA	NA	TRBV7-3	TGTGCCAGCAGCTTAATGGAGGGGACGTACACTGAAGCTTTCTTT	CASSLMEGTYTEAFF
TRBJ1-4	NA	NA	TRBV7-9	TGTGCCAGCAGCTTCCCCGGGACATCGGCTGAAAAACTGTTTTTT	CASSFPGTSAEKLFF
TRBJ1-2	TRBD1	NA	TRBV12-5	TGTGCTAGTGGTTCCCGGGACAGAGTTAACTATGGCTACACCTTC	CASGSRDRVNYGYTF
TRBJ2-7	TRBD1	NA	TRBV24-1	TGTGCCACCAGTGACCCCGGGACAGGGGGCATCTACGAGCAGTACTTC	CATSDPGTGGIYEQYF
TRBJ2-3	TRBD2	once	TRBV5-1	TGCGCCAGCAGCTTGGCCGGGGGGGTCGGCACAGATACGCAGTATTTT	CASSLAGGVGTDTQYF
TRBJ2-1	TRBD2	NA	TRBV7-2	TGTGCCAGCAGCTCGACTTTACTAGCGGGAGTAGGAAATGAGCAGTTCTTC	CASSSTLLAGVGNEQFF
TRBJ1-1	NA	once	TRBV30	TGTGCCTGGGCCTTAAAGTTAACAGGATTATCTGAAGCTTTCTTT	CAWALKLTGLSEAFF
TRBJ1-1	TRBD1	once	TRBV5-1	TGCGCCAGCAGCTTAGGACAGGACCGTATGAACACTGAAGCTTTCTTT	CASSLGQDRMNTEAFF
TRBJ1-2	NA	NA	TRBV4-1	TGCGCCAGCAGCCAAGACCGGGGGTTGTTTGGCTACACCTTC	CASSQDRGLFGYTF
TRBJ1-4	NA	NA	TRBV9	TGTGCCAGCAGCGTGGGGCCAACTAATGAAAAACTGTTTTTT	CASSVGPTNEKLFF
TRBJ1-3	NA	NA	TRBV10-3	TGTGCCATCAGTGAGTCCCTACAGGGAGGGGGAAACACCATATATTTT	CAISESLQGGGNTIYF
TRBJ2-1	TRBD1	NA	TRBV12-3/TRBV12-4	TGTGCCAGCAGTAAGACAGGGGGGGATGAGCAGTTCTTC	CASSKTGGDEQFF
TRBJ1-2	NA	NA	TRBV5-1	TGCGCCAGCAGCCTGGGTGCCGCGGGTCCGTTAAACTATGGCTACACCTTC	CASSLGAAGPLNYGYTF
TRBJ2-3	NA	NA	TRBV2	TGTGCCAGCAGTGATTACGGCACCAGGCCTAGCACAGATACGCAGTATTTT	CASSDYGTRPSTDTQYF
TRBJ2-7	NA	NA	TRBV18	TGTGCCAGCTCATCCGGGACAACCTACGAGCAGTACTTC	CASSSGTTYEQYF
TRBJ2-3	NA	NA	TRBV24-1	TGTGCCACCAGTGTTCAGAACACAGATACGCAGTATTTT	CATSVQNTDTQYF
TRBJ1-2	NA	NA	TRBV3-1/TRBV3-2	TGTGCCAGCAGCCTAGGCGTCGGTGCAGGCTATGGCTACACCTTC	CASSLGVGAGYGYTF
TRBJ1-1	TRBD1	NA	TRBV7-4	TGTGCCAGCAGCTCTTGGACAGGATTGAACACTGAAGCTTTCTTT	CASSSWTGLNTEAFF
TRBJ2-5	NA	NA	TRBV6-6	TGTGCCAGCAGTGCTGGGCGTCACCAAGAGACCCAGTACTTC	CASSAGRHQETQYF
TRBJ2-7	NA	NA	TRBV28	TGTGCCAGCAACGAGGGCGCGGCGCGAGGTGCCTACGAGCAGTACTTC	CASNEGAARGAYEQYF
TRBJ2-5	TRBD2	NA	TRBV6-5	TGTGCCAGCAGTAAGCGGGAAATGCAAGAGACCCAGTACTTC	CASSKREMQETQYF
TRBJ2-5	TRBD2	few	TRBV2	TGTGCCAGCAGTGAGGGACTAGCGGGAGTAAAGGAGACCCAGTACTTC	CASSEGLAGVKETQYF
TRBJ2-1	TRBD2	NA	TRBV5-1	TGCGCCAGCAGCTTGACAGCGGGAGCACCGGGTGAGCAGTTCTTC	CASSLTAGAPGEQFF